The TCR beta chain described here comes from a study of blood T cell repertoires in COVID-19. About the research overall: There were acute and convalescent COVID-19 samples, and they came from the United States, Italy and Spain.

Germline assignment: CDR1 ENHRY and CDR2 SYGVKD. V shed 2 bases, J shed 2 bases, and the junction held 11 bases outside the gene matches. The CDR3 consists of 17 residues. Using immunoSEQ multiplex PCR, the repertoire was profiled, and TCRdb retains in-frame clones only, with some absent. The table lists a few hundred thousand clones, nearly 90% of them singletons. This receptor was taken from a woman under 30 who had recovered from COVID-19. This chain uses TRBV10-3 with TRBJ2-7; 8 bases are a match to TRBD1. Material for sequencing was peripheral blood. Here the CDR3 DNA reads TGTGCCATCAGTGAGCCCACAGTGGGACAGGACCCCTACGAGCAGTACTTC. Translating gives CAISEPTVGQDPYEQYF.